The TCR beta chain described here comes from a study of T cell repertoires in cytomegalovirus infection (dated by TCRdb to between 2017 and 2020). Study-wide context: Recently identified HLA-C-restricted CMV epitopes, whose presentation resists viral immunomodulation, were targeted by peptide stimulations together with well-studied HLA-B-restricted epitopes. Donor HLA type was relevant to the analysis, because carriage of CMV infection together with the matching HLA type was indicated by public TCR beta signatures.

Sequenced using an Illumina HiSeq 1500. The raw public reads went through TCRdb reprocessing: fastp at Q25, MiXCR clone calling, in-frame beta chains kept. Duplicate CDR3 protein sequences are folded into a single record with the most common DNA and genes. Recorded for this sample are some 940,000 distinct CDR3 sequences; roughly 31% of them occurred a single time. The ten largest account for more than 13% of the sample. The study at large found these results: In both this cohort and an independent cohort of some 380 donors, the cumulative frequency of public TCR beta family members distinguished carriers of CMV infection plus the relevant HLA type. The ex vivo response was dominated by HLA-C-restricted CMV-specific TCR beta clonotypes, which also provided the single most frequent clonotype in two of eight donors.

The label giving this sample's treatment or condition can be read as: in vitro stimulation with specific CMV peptide epitopes to enrich CMV-specific T cells. This clonotype was observed a handful of times. This receptor's antigen is unknown. The record has no base qualities; no much larger clone is one base away. The starting material was cultured CD8+ T cells from PBMCs, obtained from culture after CMV antigen stimulation. This TCR was sampled from a human donor in good health (CMV status not recorded). Some clones in this sample may be carry-over from other donors' samples.

CDR3 reads: CASDRGVGEASGANVLTF. At the DNA level, the sequence is TGTGCTAGTGACCGAGGAGTGGGTGAGGCCTCTGGGGCCAACGTCCTGACTTTC. Recombination joined TRBV12-5 with TRBJ2-6; the D gene is not confidently resolved. The CDR3 spans 18 residues, from the cysteine through the phenylalanine. Only CDR3 DNA is held: 54 bases, read in frame from base 1. Trimming takes 7 bases from V and 0 bases from J, and the germline ends sit 19 bases apart. The germline V gene supplies CDR1 LGHNT and CDR2 FRNRAP.